One sample yielded the 29 T cell receptor beta chains listed below, sequenced in a study of Ad26.COV2.S vaccination and SARS-CoV-2 variants. Described treatment: roughly 20 received Ad26.COV2.S at low or high dose, single or two shots; roughly five received placebo; per-sample allocation not given. Sampling was done on day 63 after the first vaccine or placebo injection. Measured with immunoSEQ multiplex PCR; TCRdb has only the in-frame clones, and not every one. This table holds roughly 380,000 clones, more than 75% found once. Specimen: peripheral blood, collected in a trial of Ad26.COV2.S vaccine versus placebo. The receptors derive from a person between 18 and 65 years old who received the Ad26.COV2.S COVID-19 vaccine or a placebo.

This clone appeared many times. This chain links TRBV7-9 with TRBJ2-2; D may be TRBD1 (7 bases). Germline lookup yields CDR1 SEHNR and CDR2 FQNEAQ (reference sequence). This CDR3 is built from 17 residues. With 8 bases removed from V and 4 bases from J, the gap between germline ends came to 23 bases. The CDR3 DNA follows: TGTGCCAGCCGGATTACGGAGGGGGCGGAATTCACCGGGGAGCTGTTTTTT. Translated, it gives CASRITEGAEFTGELFF.

V and J are TRBV6-5 and TRBJ1-5, with D maybe TRBD1 (6 bases). The V gene's germline CDR1 is MNHEY and CDR2 SVGAGI. Deletions cut 5 bases from V and 0 bases from J, with 8 bases between. The CDR3 has 14 residues. The CDR3 region has the DNA TGTGCCAGCAGTCGCAGGGGTAGCAATCAGCCCCAGCATTTT. It specifies CASSRRGSNQPQHF.

The chain has TRBV5-5 and TRBJ2-7; D remains ambiguous. The CDR3 runs to 14 residues. Trimming pared 0 bases from V and 2 bases from J, leaving 9 bases between. Germline V gene data show CDR1 as SGHKS and CDR2 as YYEKEE (reference sequence). In DNA, the CDR3 is TGTGCCAGCAGCTTGGCCGCAGGTACCTACGAGCAGTACTTC. It specifies CASSLAAGTYEQYF.

V usage is TRBV6-5 and J usage is TRBJ2-7; 12 nucleotides line up with TRBD1. The trim removed 6 bases at V and 6 bases at J, leaving 6 bases unmatched. Looked up from germline, CDR1 is MNHEY and CDR2 is SVGAGI. The CDR3 covers 14 residues. For the CDR3, the DNA is TGTGCCAGCAGCCCAGGGACAGGGGGCGTCGAGCAGTACTTC. Its protein is CASSPGTGGVEQYF.

V and J are TRBV7-2 and TRBJ2-2; 7 bases map to TRBD2. CDR1 and CDR2 from the germline V gene are SGHTA and FQGNSA. Trimming took 6 bases from V and 2 from J; bases not matched to a gene: 3. This CDR3 region has 14 residues. CDR3 in amino acids: CASRASGNTGELFF. The CDR3 DNA sequence: TGTGCCAGCAGAGCTAGCGGAAACACCGGGGAGCTGTTTTTT.

The rearrangement links TRBV7-9 to TRBJ1-2; D might be TRBD1 (6 bases). Germline V lookup: CDR1 SEHNR, CDR2 FQNEAQ (reference sequence). The CDR3 consists of 15 residues. V gave up 5 bases and J gave up 4 bases, with 17 bases separating them. CDR3 coding DNA: TGTGCCAGCAGCCCCCAGGACAGCTTCTTCTATGGCTACACCTTC. Translating gives CASSPQDSFFYGYTF.

The chain recombines TRBV27 with TRBJ2-7; a possible D gene is TRBD1 (5 bases). The germline V gene encodes CDR1 MNHEY and CDR2 SMNVEV (reference sequence). V lost 0 bases to trimming and J lost 1 base, with 10 bases between them. This CDR3 is built from 15 residues. CDR3 sequence: CASSLSWQGSYEQYF. The CDR3 DNA reads as TGTGCCAGCAGTTTATCGTGGCAGGGATCCTACGAGCAGTACTTC.

The chain carries TRBV7-3 and TRBJ2-3; TRBD1 aligns across 7 bases. V shed 3 bases, J shed 1 base, and the junction held 4 bases outside the gene matches. This CDR3 comprises 15 residues. CDR1 is SGHTA and CDR2 is FQGTGA in the germline V gene. The DNA of the CDR3 is TGTGCCAGCAGCTTCGAGGGGACAGGCACAGATACGCAGTATTTT. It is translated as CASSFEGTGTDTQYF.

The chain uses TRBV5-5 and TRBJ2-5; 9 bases map to TRBD2. The CDR3 loop spans 16 amino acids. Losses at the gene ends were 0 bases for V and 2 bases for J; bases not matched to a gene: 5. Germline V gene sequence: CDR1 SGHKS, CDR2 YYEKEE (reference sequence). CDR3 amino acids: CASSLEAGGPQETQYF. In DNA form, the CDR3 reads TGTGCCAGCAGCTTGGAAGCGGGGGGCCCGCAAGAGACCCAGTACTTC.

The count of this clone is one. The chain employs TRBV9 and TRBJ1-1; maybe TRBD1 (6 bases). CDR1 is SGDLS and CDR2 is YYNGEE in the germline V gene. CDR3 length: 15 amino acids. V lost 0 bases to trimming and J lost 1 base, with 10 bases between them. This chain's CDR3 is CASSVAGGGNTEAFF. DNA for the CDR3: TGTGCCAGCAGCGTAGCCGGAGGGGGGAACACTGAAGCTTTCTTT.

V usage is TRBV7-9 and J usage is TRBJ2-1; 7 bases are shared with TRBD1. Trimming took 2 bases from V and 4 from J; bases not matched to a gene: 8. Germline V lookup: CDR1 SEHNR, CDR2 FQNEAQ (reference sequence). This CDR3 is built from 16 residues. Written as DNA, the CDR3 is TGTGCCAGCAGCTTAACGCCTACAGGGGTATACAATGAGCAGTTCTTC. It yields the protein CASSLTPTGVYNEQFF.

This clone was seen a single time. J is TRBJ1-6 and V is TRBV30; perhaps TRBD1 as D (5 bases). The germline V gene has CDR1 GTSNPN and CDR2 SVGIG (reference sequence). With 5 bases removed from V and 7 bases from J, the gap between germline ends came to 15 bases. This CDR3 region has 14 residues. The CDR3 nucleotides are TGTGCCTGGTCCGGGGGTCTGGAGAATTCACCCCTCCACTTT. This sequence encodes CAWSGGLENSPLHF.

The chain carries TRBV4-3 and TRBJ2-7, with 9 bases fitting TRBD2. The CDR3 sequence is 15 residues long. V was pared by 4 bases and J by 0 bases, with 4 bases of the junction left unmatched. Germline V gene lookup returns CDR1 LGHNA and CDR2 YSLEER. The CDR3 loop is CASSPLAGDSYEQYF. DNA of the CDR3: TGCGCCAGCAGCCCCTTAGCGGGGGACTCCTACGAGCAGTACTTC.

The chain recombines TRBV7-2 with TRBJ2-1; TRBD1 might be the D (6 bases). The CDR3 sequence is 17 residues long. CDR1 and CDR2 (germline): SGHTA, FQGNSA. V lost 5 bases, J lost 0 bases, and 17 bases lay in between. In DNA, the CDR3 is TGTGCCAGCAGCCGGGGCACTGGACAGAGCTCCTACAATGAGCAGTTCTTC. The encoded protein is CASSRGTGQSSYNEQFF.

The rearrangement uses TRBV30 and TRBJ2-6; TRBD1 agrees at 8 bases. The CDR3 is 20 residues long. V lost 0 bases and J lost 0; bases outside the gene matches: 13. CDR1 is GTSNPN, CDR2 SVGIG, per germline (reference sequence). The CDR3 sequence is CAWSVPRIAGGPSGANVLTF. In nucleotides, the CDR3 is TGTGCCTGGAGTGTCCCCCGGATTGCAGGGGGCCCCTCTGGGGCCAACGTCCTGACTTTC.

This clone is a singleton in its sample. The V gene is TRBV27, the J gene TRBJ2-1, with 13 bases matching TRBD2. Trimming removed 9 bases from V and 4 bases from J; junction bases left unmatched: 12. The CDR3 length is 17 residues. Germline V CDR1 and CDR2: MNHEY, SMNVEV (reference sequence). CDR3 DNA sequence: TGTGCCAGTGAACGACCGGGACTAGCGGGGCTATACAATGAGCAGTTCTTC. Translated, it gives CASERPGLAGLYNEQFF.

The rearrangement links TRBV12-3 or TRBV12-4 to TRBJ2-5; D not certain. The CDR3 has 11 residues. V was pared by 5 bases and J by 5 bases, with 6 bases between. CDR3 sequence: CASSATETQYF. The CDR3 nucleotides read TGTGCCAGCAGTGCGACGGAGACCCAGTACTTC.

The gene calls are TRBV27 and TRBJ2-1; 8 bases align to TRBD1. Germline assignment: CDR1 MNHEY and CDR2 SMNVEV (reference sequence). This CDR3 contains 16 residues. V shed 5 bases and J 0 bases; nucleotides not matched to a gene: 6. The CDR3 loop reads CASSPNQGASYNEQFF. CDR3 DNA sequence: TGTGCCAGCAGTCCAAATCAGGGGGCCTCCTACAATGAGCAGTTCTTC.

This chain links TRBV10-3 with TRBJ2-7; 13 bases fit TRBD2. V was clipped by 3 bases and J by 3 bases; unmatched bases: 8. Germline assignment: CDR1 ENHRY and CDR2 SYGVKD. The CDR3 spans 17 residues. CDR3 bases: TGTGCCATCAGTGATGACGGACTAGCGGGGGACAACTACGAGCAGTACTTC. It encodes CAISDDGLAGDNYEQYF.

This rearrangement joins TRBV20-1 to TRBJ2-5; no reliable D call. The length of the CDR3 is 10 residues. Trimming shortened V by 5 bases and J by 5 bases, and 6 bases separated the two germline ends. Germline loops: CDR1 DFQATT, CDR2 SNEGSKA (reference sequence). This CDR3 reads CSAAGETQYF. CDR3 DNA sequence: TGCAGTGCTGCCGGGGAGACCCAGTACTTC.

The chain has TRBV9 and TRBJ2-5; 7 bases agree with TRBD2. CDR1 and CDR2 from the germline V gene are SGDLS and YYNGEE. V lost 4 bases to trimming and J lost 0 bases; unmatched junction nucleotides: 6. There are 15 residues in the CDR3. The CDR3 spells CASSFGSGDQETQYF. CDR3 coding DNA: TGTGCCAGCAGCTTTGGGAGCGGGGACCAAGAGACCCAGTACTTC. Filled out from reference TRBV9 and TRBJ2-5, the complete variable domain reads DSGVTQTPKHLITATGQRVTLRCSPRSGDLSVYWYQQSLDQGLQFLIQYYNGEERAKGNILERFSAQQFPDLHSELNLSSLELGDSALYFCASSFGSGDQETQYFGPGTRLLVL.

The V gene is TRBV5-6, the J gene TRBJ2-7; D is unresolved. V was shortened by 0 bases and J by 2 bases, with 9 bases between the two germline ends. CDR1 is SGHDT and CDR2 is YYEEEE in the germline V gene. The CDR3 totals 14 residues. The CDR3 region has the DNA TGTGCCAGCAGCTTGGGCGCCAGGACCTACGAGCAGTACTTC. Its translation: CASSLGARTYEQYF. The complete variable domain, with remaining parts taken from reference TRBV5-6 and TRBJ2-7, reads DAGVTQSPTHLIKTRGQQVTLRCSPKSGHDTVSWYQQALGQGPQFIFQYYEEEERQRGNFPDRFSGHQFPNYSSELNVNALLLGDSALYLCASSLGARTYEQYFGPGTRLTVT.

The chain links TRBV9 to TRBJ2-7; D may match TRBD1 or TRBD2 (5 bases each). The germline gives CDR1 SGDLS, CDR2 YYNGEE. This CDR3 region has 13 residues. With 1 base removed from V and 3 bases from J, the gap between germline ends came to 8 bases. In DNA, the CDR3 is TGTGCCAGCAGCGTAAATGGGGGCTACGAGCAGTACTTC. Protein product: CASSVNGGYEQYF.

The rearrangement joins TRBV19 to TRBJ1-2, with D perhaps matching TRBD1 (6 bases). The CDR3 is made up of 17 amino acids. V lost 3 bases, J lost 6 bases, and 23 bases lay in between. Germline CDR1 is LNHDA and CDR2 is SQIVND (reference sequence). The CDR3: CASSISGGGAEMHGYTF. The DNA of the CDR3 is TGTGCCAGTAGTATCTCGGGCGGGGGCGCAGAGATGCATGGCTACACCTTC.

The chain links TRBV9 to TRBJ1-5; 7 bases are shared with TRBD1. CDR3 length: 14 residues. The germline CDR1 and CDR2 sequences are SGDLS and YYNGEE. V trimming: 10 bases; J trimming: 0 bases; junction bases outside the gene matches: 7. CDR3 amino acids: CAPHRGHSNQPQHF. The CDR3 DNA reads as TGTGCCCCACACAGGGGTCATAGCAATCAGCCCCAGCATTTT.

J is TRBJ2-3 and V is TRBV7-7, with 7 positions matching TRBD1. Germline V CDR1 and CDR2: SSHAT, FNYEAQ (reference sequence). The CDR3 is 14 amino acids. Trimming removed 2 bases from V and 3 bases from J; junction bases left unmatched: 2. The DNA of the CDR3 is TGTGCCAGCAGCTTAACAGGGGTTACAGATACGCAGTATTTT. It yields the protein CASSLTGVTDTQYF.

V and J are TRBV10-3 and TRBJ1-2; no firm D call. The CDR3 consists of 15 residues. The germline V and J ends were trimmed by 6 bases and 4 bases, with 18 bases remaining between them. Germline V CDR1 and CDR2: ENHRY, SYGVKD. The CDR3, as DNA: TGTGCCATCAGCCCTTATCTCCGGGGTGCCTATGGCTACACCTTC. It yields the protein CAISPYLRGAYGYTF.

The V gene is TRBV6-2 or TRBV6-3, the J gene TRBJ2-3; no reliable D call. Looked up from germline, CDR1 is MNHEY and CDR2 is SVGEGT. Deletions cut 3 bases from V and 7 bases from J, with 14 bases between. The CDR3 has 14 amino acids. The chain's CDR3 is CASSYPLLEYTQYF. The CDR3 coding sequence is TGTGCCAGCAGTTATCCTTTACTCGAATATACGCAGTATTTT.

The chain is built from TRBV2 and TRBJ2-4; possible D gene TRBD1, 6 bases. CDR1 SNHLY and CDR2 FYNNEI come from the germline V gene. Trimming stripped 3 bases from V and 1 base from J, with 10 bases between. The CDR3 runs 15 residues. The CDR3 reads CASSDEGVAKNIQYF. CDR3 nucleotides: TGTGCCAGCAGTGACGAGGGGGTGGCCAAAAACATTCAGTACTTC.